The 3 T cell receptor beta chains listed next were all sequenced from one sample in a study of cytomegalovirus exposure and HLA in healthy donors. PCR amplification relied on 60 Vbeta primers (plus 13 Jbeta primers). The method was immunoSEQ multiplex PCR; TCRdb's version includes in-frame clones alone and lacks a portion of them. The repertoire consists of about 67,000 clones, with 80% occurring once and the leading ten covering 4% to 5.5%. The sequencing input was PBMCs. The receptors originated from a woman between 25 and 40 years old in good health and CMV-seronegative.

This clone was found a few times. This chain joins TRBV4-1 and TRBJ2-5; D perhaps matches TRBD2 (6 bases). The germline V gene has CDR1 MGHRA and CDR2 YSYEKL. V gave up 0 bases and J gave up 1 base, with 12 bases separating them. This CDR3 contains 16 residues. The CDR3 DNA follows: TGCGCCAGCAGCCAAGATGGGGCGGGAACCCAAGAGACCCAGTACTTC. Protein: CASSQDGAGTQETQYF.

This clone was found a few times. The chain joins TRBV6-1 to TRBJ1-1; weak D call: TRBD1 (5 bases). The V end lost 4 bases, the J end lost 4 bases, and 13 bases lay between the germline ends. This CDR3 has 14 amino acids. Per germline, CDR1 MNHNS and CDR2 SASEGT. CDR3: CASSVQGWGTEAFF. In DNA form, the CDR3 reads TGTGCCAGCAGTGTGCAGGGTTGGGGCACTGAAGCTTTCTTT.

CDR3 loop: CASSRQGNNEKLFF. The CDR3 coding sequence is TGCGCCAGCAGCCGGCAGGGGAATAATGAAAAACTGTTTTTT. The chain links TRBV4-1 to TRBJ1-4, with D possibly TRBD1 on 6 matching bases. V was pared by 4 bases and J by 4 bases, with 10 bases between. The germline CDR1 and CDR2 sequences are MGHRA and YSYEKL. This CDR3 comprises 14 residues.